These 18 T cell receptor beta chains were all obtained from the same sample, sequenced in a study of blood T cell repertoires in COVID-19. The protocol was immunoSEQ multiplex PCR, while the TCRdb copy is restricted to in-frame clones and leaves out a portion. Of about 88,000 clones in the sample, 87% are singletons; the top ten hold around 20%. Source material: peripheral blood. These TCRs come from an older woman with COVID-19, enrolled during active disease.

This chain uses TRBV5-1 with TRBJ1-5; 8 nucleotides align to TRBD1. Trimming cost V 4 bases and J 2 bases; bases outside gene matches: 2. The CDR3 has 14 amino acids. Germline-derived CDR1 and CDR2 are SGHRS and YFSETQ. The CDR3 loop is CASSPDRGNQPQHF. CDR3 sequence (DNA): TGCGCCAGCAGCCCGGACAGGGGCAATCAGCCCCAGCATTTT.

This CDR3 reads CASRGQGNYGYTF. CDR3 nucleotides: TGTGCCAGCAGAGGACAGGGTAACTATGGCTACACCTTC. The chain couples TRBV12-3 or TRBV12-4 to TRBJ1-2, with 8 bases lining up with TRBD1. Losses at the gene ends were 6 bases for V and 1 base for J; bases not matched to a gene: 1. This CDR3 comprises 13 residues.

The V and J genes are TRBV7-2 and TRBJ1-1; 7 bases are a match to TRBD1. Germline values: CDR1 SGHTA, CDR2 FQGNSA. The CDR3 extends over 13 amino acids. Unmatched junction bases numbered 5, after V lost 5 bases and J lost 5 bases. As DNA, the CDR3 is TGTGCCAGCAGCCCGCCAGGGGGTACTGAAGCTTTCTTT. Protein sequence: CASSPPGGTEAFF. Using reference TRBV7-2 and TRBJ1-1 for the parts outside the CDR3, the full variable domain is GAGVSQSPSNKVTEKGKDVELRCDPISGHTALYWYRQSLGQGLEFLIYFQGNSAPDKSGLPSDRFSAERTGGSVSTLTIQRTQQEDSAVYLCASSPPGGTEAFFGQGTRLTVV.

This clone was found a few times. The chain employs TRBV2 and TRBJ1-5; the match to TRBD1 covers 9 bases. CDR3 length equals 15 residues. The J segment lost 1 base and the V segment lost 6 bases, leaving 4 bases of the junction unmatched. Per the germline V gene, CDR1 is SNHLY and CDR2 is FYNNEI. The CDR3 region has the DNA TGTGCCAGCAGCAGAGGACAGGGGAGCAATCAGCCCCAGCATTTT. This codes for CASSRGQGSNQPQHF.

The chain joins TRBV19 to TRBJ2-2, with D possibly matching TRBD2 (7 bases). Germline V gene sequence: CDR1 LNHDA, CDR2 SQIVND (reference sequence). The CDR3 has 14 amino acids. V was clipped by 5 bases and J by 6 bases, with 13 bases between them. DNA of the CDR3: TGTGCCAGTAGTGTCGGGGGGCCGCCCGGGGAGCTGTTTTTT. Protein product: CASSVGGPPGELFF. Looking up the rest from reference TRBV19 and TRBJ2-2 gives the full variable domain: DGGITQSPKYLFRKEGQNVTLSCEQNLNHDAMYWYRQDPGQGLRLIYYSQIVNDFQKGDIAEGYSVSREKKESFPLTVTSAQKNPTAFYLCASSVGGPPGELFFGEGSRLTVL.

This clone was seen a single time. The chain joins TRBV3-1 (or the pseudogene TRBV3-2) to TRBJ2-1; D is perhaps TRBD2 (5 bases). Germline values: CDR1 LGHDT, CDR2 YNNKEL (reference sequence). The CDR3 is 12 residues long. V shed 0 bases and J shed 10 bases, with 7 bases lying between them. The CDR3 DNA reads TGTGCCAGCAGCCAAGATAGCGACGAGCAGTTCTTC. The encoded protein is CASSQDSDEQFF.

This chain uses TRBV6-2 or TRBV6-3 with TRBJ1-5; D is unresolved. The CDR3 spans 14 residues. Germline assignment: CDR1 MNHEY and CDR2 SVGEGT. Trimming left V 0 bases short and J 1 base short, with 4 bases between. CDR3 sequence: CASSYSLSNQPQHF. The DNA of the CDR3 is TGTGCCAGCAGTTACTCCCTGAGCAATCAGCCCCAGCATTTT.

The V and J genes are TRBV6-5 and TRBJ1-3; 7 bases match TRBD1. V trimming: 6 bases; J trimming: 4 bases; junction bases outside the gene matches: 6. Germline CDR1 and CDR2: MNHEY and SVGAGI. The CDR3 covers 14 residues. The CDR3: CASSSTGVGNTIYF. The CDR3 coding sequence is TGTGCCAGCAGCTCCACAGGGGTCGGAAACACCATATATTTT.

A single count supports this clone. CDR3 region: CASSLGQGGQPQHF. CDR3 in DNA: TGTGCCAGCAGCCTCGGACAGGGAGGTCAGCCCCAGCATTTT. The V gene is TRBV6-5, the J gene TRBJ1-5; 8 nucleotides agree with TRBD1. The CDR3 runs to 14 residues. Trimming took 6 bases from V and 6 from J; bases not matched to a gene: 7. Germline V gene lookup returns CDR1 MNHEY and CDR2 SVGAGI.

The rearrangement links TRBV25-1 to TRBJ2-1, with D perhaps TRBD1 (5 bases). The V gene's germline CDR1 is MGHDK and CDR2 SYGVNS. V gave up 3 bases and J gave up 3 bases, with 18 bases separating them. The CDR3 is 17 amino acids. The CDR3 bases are TGTGCCAGCAGTGATCATAAGGGGCTCTCGGACTACAATGAGCAGTTCTTC. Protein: CASSDHKGLSDYNEQFF.

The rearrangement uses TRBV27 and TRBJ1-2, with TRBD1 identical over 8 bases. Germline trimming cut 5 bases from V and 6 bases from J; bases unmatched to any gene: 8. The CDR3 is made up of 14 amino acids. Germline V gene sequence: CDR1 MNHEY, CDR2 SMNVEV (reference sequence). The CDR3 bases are TGTGCCAGCAGTATATACAGCAGGGGGCATGGCTACACCTTC. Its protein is CASSIYSRGHGYTF.

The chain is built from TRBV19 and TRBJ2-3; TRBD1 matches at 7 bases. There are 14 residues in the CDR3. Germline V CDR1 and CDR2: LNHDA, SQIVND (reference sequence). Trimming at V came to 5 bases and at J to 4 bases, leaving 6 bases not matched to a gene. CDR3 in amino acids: CASSRQGVADTQYF. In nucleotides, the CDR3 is TGTGCCAGTAGTCGACAGGGAGTGGCAGATACGCAGTATTTT.

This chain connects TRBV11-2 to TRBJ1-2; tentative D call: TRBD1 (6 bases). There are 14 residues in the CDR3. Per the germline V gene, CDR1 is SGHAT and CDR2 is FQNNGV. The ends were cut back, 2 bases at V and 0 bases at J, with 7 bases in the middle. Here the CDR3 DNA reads TGTGCCAGCAGCTTACAGGGGCCTAACTATGGCTACACCTTC. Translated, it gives CASSLQGPNYGYTF.

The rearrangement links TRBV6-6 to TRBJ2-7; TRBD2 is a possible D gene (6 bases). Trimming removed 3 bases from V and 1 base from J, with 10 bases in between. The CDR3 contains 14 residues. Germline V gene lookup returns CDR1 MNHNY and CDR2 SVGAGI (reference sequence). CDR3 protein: CASSYLGTSYEQYF. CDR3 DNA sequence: TGTGCCAGCAGTTATTTGGGGACTTCCTACGAGCAGTACTTC.

CDR3 sequence (DNA): TGTGCCAGCAGTGCGGCCCTAGCGGGGATCTCAGGGGAGCTGTTTTTT. It specifies CASSAALAGISGELFF. The rearrangement uses TRBV6-1 and TRBJ2-2; 9 bases are shared with TRBD2. Trimming removed 4 bases from V and 8 bases from J; junction bases left unmatched: 11. This CDR3 spans 16 amino acids. The germline V gene has CDR1 MNHNS and CDR2 SASEGT.

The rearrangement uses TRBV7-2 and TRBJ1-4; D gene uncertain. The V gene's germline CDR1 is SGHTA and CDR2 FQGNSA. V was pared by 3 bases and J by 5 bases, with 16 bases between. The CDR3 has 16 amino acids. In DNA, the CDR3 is TGTGCCAGCAGCTTCAGAGGCCGGGTCGCCAATGAAAAACTGTTTTTT. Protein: CASSFRGRVANEKLFF.

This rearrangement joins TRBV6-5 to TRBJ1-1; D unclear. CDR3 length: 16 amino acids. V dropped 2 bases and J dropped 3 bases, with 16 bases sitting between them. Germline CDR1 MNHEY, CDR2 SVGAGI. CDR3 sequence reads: CASSYTVRGFDTEAFF. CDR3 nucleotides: TGTGCCAGCAGTTACACCGTTCGGGGATTCGACACTGAAGCTTTCTTT.

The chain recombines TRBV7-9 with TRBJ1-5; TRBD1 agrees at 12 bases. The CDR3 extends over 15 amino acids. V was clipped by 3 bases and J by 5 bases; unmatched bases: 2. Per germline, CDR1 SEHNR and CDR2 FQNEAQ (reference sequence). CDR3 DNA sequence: TGTGCCAGCAGCTTGGGACAGGGGGCCCATCAGCCCCAGCATTTT. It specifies CASSLGQGAHQPQHF.